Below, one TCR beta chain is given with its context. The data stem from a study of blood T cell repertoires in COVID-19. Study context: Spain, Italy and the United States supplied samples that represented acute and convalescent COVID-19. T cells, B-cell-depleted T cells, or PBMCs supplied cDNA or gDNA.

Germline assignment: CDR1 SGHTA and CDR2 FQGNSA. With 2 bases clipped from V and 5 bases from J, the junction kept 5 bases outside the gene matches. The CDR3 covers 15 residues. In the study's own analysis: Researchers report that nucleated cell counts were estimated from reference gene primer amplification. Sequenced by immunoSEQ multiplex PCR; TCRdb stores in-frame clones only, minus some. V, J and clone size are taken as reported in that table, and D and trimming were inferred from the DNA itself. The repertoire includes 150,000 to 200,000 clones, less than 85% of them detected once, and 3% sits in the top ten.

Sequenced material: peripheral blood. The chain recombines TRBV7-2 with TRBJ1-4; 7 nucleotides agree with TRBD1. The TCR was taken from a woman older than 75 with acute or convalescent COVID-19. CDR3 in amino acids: CASSLMGQWNEKLFF. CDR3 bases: TGTGCCAGCAGCTTAATGGGACAGTGGAATGAAAAACTGTTTTTT.